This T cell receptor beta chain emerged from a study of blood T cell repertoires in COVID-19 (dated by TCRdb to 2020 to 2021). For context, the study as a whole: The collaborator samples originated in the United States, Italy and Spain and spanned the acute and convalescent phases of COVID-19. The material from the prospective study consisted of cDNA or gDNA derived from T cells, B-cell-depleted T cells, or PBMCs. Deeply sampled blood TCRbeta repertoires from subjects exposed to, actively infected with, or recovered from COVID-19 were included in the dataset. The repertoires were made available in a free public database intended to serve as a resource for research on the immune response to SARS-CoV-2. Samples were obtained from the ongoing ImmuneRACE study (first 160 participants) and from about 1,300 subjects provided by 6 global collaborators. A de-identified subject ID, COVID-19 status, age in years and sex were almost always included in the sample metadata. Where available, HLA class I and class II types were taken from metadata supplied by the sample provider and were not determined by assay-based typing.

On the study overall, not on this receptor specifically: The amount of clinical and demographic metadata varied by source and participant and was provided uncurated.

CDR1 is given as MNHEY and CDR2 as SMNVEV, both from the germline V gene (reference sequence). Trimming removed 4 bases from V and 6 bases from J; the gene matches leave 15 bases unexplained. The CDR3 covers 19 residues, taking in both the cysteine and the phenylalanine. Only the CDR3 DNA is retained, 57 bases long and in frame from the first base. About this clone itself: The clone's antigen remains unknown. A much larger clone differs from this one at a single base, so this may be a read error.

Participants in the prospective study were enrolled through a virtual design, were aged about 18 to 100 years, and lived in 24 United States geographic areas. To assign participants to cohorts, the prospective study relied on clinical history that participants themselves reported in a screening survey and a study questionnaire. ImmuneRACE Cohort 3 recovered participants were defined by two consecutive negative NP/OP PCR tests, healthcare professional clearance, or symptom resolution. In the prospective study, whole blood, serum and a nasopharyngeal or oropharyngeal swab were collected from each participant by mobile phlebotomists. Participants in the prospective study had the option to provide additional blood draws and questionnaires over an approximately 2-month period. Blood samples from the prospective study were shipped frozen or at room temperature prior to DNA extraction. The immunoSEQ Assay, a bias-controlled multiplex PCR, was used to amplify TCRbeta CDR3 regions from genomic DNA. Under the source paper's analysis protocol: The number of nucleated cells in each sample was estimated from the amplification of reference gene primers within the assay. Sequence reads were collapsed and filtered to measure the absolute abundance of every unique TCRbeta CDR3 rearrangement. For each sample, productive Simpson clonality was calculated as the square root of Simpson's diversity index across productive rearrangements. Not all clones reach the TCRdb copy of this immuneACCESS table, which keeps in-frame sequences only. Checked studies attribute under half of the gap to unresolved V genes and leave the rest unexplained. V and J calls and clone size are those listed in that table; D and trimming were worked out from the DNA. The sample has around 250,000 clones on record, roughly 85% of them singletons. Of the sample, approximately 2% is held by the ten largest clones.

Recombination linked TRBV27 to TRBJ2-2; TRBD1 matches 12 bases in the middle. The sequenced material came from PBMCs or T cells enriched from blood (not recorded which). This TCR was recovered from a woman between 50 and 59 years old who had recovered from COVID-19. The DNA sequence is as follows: TGTGCCAGCAGTTCCCACCTAAAGGGGACAGGGGGCGGGGCCGGGGAGCTGTTTTTT. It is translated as CASSSHLKGTGGGAGELFF.